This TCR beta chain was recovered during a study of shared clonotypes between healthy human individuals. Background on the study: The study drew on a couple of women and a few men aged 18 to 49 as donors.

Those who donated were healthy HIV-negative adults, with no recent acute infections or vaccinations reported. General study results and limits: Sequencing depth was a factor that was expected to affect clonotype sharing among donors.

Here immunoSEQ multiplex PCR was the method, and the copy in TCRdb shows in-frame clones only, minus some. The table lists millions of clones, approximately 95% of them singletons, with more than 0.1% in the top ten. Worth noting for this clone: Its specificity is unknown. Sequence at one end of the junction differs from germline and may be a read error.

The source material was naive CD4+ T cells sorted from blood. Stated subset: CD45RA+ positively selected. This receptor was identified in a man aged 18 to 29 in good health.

The CDR3 DNA reads as TGTGTCACCAGCAGAGATCGATTCCAAGAGACCCAGTACTTC. As protein: CVTSRDRFQETQYF. This sequence joins TRBV15 and TRBJ2-5; D not resolved. The germline V gene encodes CDR1 LNHNV and CDR2 YYDKDF (reference sequence). The length of the CDR3 is 14 residues.